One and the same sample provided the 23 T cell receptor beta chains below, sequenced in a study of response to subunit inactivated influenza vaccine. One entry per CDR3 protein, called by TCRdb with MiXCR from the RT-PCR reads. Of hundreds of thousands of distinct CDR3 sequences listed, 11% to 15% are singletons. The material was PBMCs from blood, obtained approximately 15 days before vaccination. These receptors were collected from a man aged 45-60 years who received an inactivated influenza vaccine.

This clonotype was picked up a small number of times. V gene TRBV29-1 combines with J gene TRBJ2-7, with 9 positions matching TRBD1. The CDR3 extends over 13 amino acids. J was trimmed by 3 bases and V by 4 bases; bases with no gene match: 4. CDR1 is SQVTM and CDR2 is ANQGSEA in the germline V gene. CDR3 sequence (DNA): TGCAGCGTTGGAGTGGACAGGGGCTACGAGCAGTACTTC. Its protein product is CSVGVDRGYEQYF.

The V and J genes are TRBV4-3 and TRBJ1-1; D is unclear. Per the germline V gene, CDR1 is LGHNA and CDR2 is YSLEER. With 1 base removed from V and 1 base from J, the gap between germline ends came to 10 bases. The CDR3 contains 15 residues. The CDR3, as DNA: TGCGCCAGCAGCCAAGGCGGTCAGTCGAACACTGAAGCTTTCTTT. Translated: CASSQGGQSNTEAFF.

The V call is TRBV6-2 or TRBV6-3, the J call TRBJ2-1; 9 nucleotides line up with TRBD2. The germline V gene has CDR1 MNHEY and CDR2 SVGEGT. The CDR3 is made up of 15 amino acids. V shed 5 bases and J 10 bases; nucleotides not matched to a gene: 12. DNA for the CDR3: TGTGCCAGCAGTGACCCGCGCCCTGCGGGAGGGGAGCAGTTCTTC. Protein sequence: CASSDPRPAGGEQFF.

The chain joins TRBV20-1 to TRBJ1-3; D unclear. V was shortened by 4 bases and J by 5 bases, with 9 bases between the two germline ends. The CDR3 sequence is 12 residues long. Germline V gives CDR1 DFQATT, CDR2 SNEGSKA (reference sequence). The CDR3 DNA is TGCAGTGCTACTAACTCGAGAAACACCATATATTTT. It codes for CSATNSRNTIYF.

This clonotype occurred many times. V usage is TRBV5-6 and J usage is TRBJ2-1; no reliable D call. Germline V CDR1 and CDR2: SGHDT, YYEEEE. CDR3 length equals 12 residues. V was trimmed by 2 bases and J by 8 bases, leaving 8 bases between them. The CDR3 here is CASSFSVYEQFF. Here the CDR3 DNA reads TGTGCCAGCAGCTTCTCCGTCTATGAGCAGTTCTTC.

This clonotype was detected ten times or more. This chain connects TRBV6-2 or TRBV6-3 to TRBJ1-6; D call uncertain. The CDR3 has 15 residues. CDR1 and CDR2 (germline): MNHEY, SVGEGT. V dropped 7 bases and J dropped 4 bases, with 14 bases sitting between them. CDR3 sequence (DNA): TGTGCCAGCAAACAGCCAGCTAGTTATAATTCACCCCTCCACTTT. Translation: CASKQPASYNSPLHF.

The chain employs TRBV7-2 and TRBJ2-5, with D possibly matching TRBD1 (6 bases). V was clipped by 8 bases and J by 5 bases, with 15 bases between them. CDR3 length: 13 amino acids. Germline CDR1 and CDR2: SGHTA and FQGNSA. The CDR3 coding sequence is TGTGCCAGCGGGGGCTCGTACGGGGAGACCCAGTACTTC. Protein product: CASGGSYGETQYF.

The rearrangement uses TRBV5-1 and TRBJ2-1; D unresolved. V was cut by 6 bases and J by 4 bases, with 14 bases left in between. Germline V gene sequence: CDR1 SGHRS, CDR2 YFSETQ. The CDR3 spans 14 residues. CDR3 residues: CASTIGFIYNEQFF. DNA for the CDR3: TGCGCCAGCACCATTGGTTTTATTTACAATGAGCAGTTCTTC.

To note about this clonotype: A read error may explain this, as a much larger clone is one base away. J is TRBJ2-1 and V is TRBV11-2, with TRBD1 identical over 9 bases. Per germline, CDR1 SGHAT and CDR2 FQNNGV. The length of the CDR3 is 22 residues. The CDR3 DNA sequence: TGTGCCAGCAGCTTAGAGTGGGGGTGGGACAGGGTTGCGATACAACGGAACAATGACCAGTTCTTC. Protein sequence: CASSLEWGWDRVAIQRNNDQFF.

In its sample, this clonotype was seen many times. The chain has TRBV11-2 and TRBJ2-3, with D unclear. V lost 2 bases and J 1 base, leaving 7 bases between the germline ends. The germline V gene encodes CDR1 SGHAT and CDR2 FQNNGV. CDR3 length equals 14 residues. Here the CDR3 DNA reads TGTGCCAGCAGCTTAAGCTACCGCACAGATACGCAGTATTTT. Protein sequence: CASSLSYRTDTQYF.

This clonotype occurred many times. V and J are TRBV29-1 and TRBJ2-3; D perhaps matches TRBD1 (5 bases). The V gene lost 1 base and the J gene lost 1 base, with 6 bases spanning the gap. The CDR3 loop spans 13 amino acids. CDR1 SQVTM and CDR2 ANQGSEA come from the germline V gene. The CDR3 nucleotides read TGCAGCGTTGAAGGGGGCGGCACAGATACGCAGTATTTT. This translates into CSVEGGGTDTQYF.

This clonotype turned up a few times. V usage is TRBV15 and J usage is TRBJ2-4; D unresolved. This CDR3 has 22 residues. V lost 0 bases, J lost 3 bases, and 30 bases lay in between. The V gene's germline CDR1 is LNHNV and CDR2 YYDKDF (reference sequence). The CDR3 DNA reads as TGTGCCACCAGCAGAGATATCCGTAAAGTGGGTATGGGTGCCTGGGACAAAAACATTCAGTACTTC. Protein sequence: CATSRDIRKVGMGAWDKNIQYF.

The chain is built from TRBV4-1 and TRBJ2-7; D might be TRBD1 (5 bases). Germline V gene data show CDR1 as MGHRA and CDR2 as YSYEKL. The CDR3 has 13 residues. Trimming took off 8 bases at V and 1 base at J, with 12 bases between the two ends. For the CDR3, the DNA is TGCGCCAGCTCGAACAGGATTTCCTACGAGCAGTACTTC. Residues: CASSNRISYEQYF.

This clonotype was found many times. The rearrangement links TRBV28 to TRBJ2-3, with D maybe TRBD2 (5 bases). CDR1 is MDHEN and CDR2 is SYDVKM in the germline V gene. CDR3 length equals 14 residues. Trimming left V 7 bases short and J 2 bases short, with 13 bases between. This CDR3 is CASTRTRNTDTQYF. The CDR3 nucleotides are TGTGCCAGCACCCGGACTCGCAACACAGATACGCAGTATTTT.

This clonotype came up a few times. CDR3: CASIDSRAGANVLTF. The CDR3 region has the DNA TGTGCCAGCATCGACAGCAGGGCTGGGGCCAACGTCCTGACTTTC. J is TRBJ2-6 and V is TRBV28, with TRBD1 as a possible D gene (5 bases). The V gene lost 7 bases and the J gene lost 2 bases, with 12 bases spanning the gap. The germline V gene has CDR1 MDHEN and CDR2 SYDVKM. The CDR3 is 15 residues long.

For the CDR3, the DNA is TGTGCCAGCATAATTTTCGGGCTTCAGACCCAGTACTTC. Translating gives CASIIFGLQTQYF. This chain connects TRBV6-1 to TRBJ2-5; D not certain. From germline, CDR1 is MNHNS and CDR2 SASEGT. This CDR3 has 13 residues. The V and J ends lost 7 bases and 6 bases respectively, with 15 bases between them.

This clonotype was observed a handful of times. In nucleotides, the CDR3 is TGTGCCAGCAACCCCCGGGGGTATACAACTAATGAAAAACTGTTTTTT. It yields the protein CASNPRGYTTNEKLFF. V is TRBV28 and J is TRBJ1-4, with D perhaps TRBD1 (5 bases). CDR3 size: 16 residues. Germline lookup yields CDR1 MDHEN and CDR2 SYDVKM. V lost 7 bases and J 0 bases, leaving 15 bases between the germline ends.

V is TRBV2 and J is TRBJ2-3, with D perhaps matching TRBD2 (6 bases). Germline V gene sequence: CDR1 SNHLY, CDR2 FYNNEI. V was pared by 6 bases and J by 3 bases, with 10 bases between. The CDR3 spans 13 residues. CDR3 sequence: CASRLGGTDTQYF. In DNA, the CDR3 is TGTGCCAGCAGACTCGGGGGAACAGATACGCAGTATTTT.

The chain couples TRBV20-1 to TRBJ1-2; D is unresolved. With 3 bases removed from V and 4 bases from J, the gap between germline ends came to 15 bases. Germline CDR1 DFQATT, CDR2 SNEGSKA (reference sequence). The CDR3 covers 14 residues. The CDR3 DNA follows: TGCAGTGCTAGTAAGGAATCTCTCGGCTATGGCTACACCTTC. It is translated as CSASKESLGYGYTF.

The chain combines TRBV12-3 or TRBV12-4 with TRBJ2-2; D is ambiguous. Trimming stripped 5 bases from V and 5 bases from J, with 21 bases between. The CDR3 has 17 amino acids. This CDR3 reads CASSPGVGLAGTGELFF. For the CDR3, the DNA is TGTGCCAGCAGTCCCGGCGTAGGATTGGCAGGTACCGGGGAGCTGTTTTTT.

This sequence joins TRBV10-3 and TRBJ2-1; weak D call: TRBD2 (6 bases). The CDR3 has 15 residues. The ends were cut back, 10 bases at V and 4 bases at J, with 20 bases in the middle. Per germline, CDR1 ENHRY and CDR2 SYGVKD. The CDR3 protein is CATSQGGNLYNEQFF. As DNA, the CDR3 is TGTGCCACCTCTCAAGGAGGGAACCTTTACAATGAGCAGTTCTTC.

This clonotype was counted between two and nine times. The CDR3 sequence is CASSETASGPKNTGELFF. CDR3 in DNA: TGTGCCAGCAGCGAAACGGCTAGCGGGCCGAAGAACACCGGGGAGCTGTTTTTT. V is TRBV7-8 and J is TRBJ2-2; TRBD2 matches 8 bases. This CDR3 has 18 residues. J gave up 1 base and V 5 bases, and 12 bases lay outside the gene matches. CDR1 is SGHVS, CDR2 FQNEAQ, per germline.

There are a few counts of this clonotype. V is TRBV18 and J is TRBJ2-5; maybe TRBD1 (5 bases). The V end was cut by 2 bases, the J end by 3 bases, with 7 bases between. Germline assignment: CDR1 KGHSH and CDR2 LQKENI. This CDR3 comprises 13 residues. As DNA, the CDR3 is TGTGCCAGCTCACCAAGGGGAAAAGAGACCCAGTACTTC. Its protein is CASSPRGKETQYF.